Listed here are 20 T cell receptor beta chains from one sample, sequenced in a study of T cell responses to AZD1222 COVID-19 vaccine. Some clones are missing from TCRdb's copy, which holds only in-frame ones; the method was immunoSEQ multiplex PCR. The table shows about 150,000 clones, with just over 90% occurring only once. The sequenced sample was peripheral blood, obtained 28 days after the second AZD1222 dose. Source of these receptors: an adult who received the AZD1222 COVID-19 vaccine.

This clone was counted a few times. CDR3 amino acids: CASSSIPTATYEQYF. Written as DNA, the CDR3 is TGTGCCAGCAGCTCAATACCGACCGCAACCTACGAGCAGTACTTC. This chain joins TRBV7-9 and TRBJ2-7; D not certain. CDR1 and CDR2 (germline): SEHNR, FQNEAQ (reference sequence). This CDR3 has 15 amino acids. V dropped 4 bases and J dropped 2 bases, with 15 bases sitting between them.

CDR3 region: CASSDLTETISGTEAFF. The CDR3 coding sequence is TGTGCCAGCAGTGACCTGACGGAAACCATCTCGGGCACTGAAGCTTTCTTT. This sequence joins TRBV6-1 and TRBJ1-1; no clear D. Germline V lookup: CDR1 MNHNS, CDR2 SASEGT. The CDR3 has 17 amino acids. Trimming left V 3 bases short and J 4 bases short, with 21 bases between.

J is TRBJ1-1 and V is TRBV5-1; the D gene is possibly TRBD1 (5 bases). CDR3 length equals 13 residues. CDR1 is SGHRS and CDR2 is YFSETQ in the germline V gene. V was shortened by 5 bases and J by 4 bases, with 12 bases between the two germline ends. The CDR3 here is CASRGDGPTEAFF. The CDR3 nucleotides read TGCGCCAGCAGGGGGGACGGACCCACTGAAGCTTTCTTT.

V and J are TRBV25-1 and TRBJ2-1; TRBD2 matches at 10 bases. The CDR3 has 17 amino acids. With 1 base clipped from V and 1 base from J, the junction kept 4 bases outside the gene matches. Germline V gene lookup returns CDR1 MGHDK and CDR2 SYGVNS. CDR3 coding DNA: TGTGCCAGCAGTGAATTTGCTAGCGGGAGTTCCTACAATGAGCAGTTCTTC. This sequence encodes CASSEFASGSSYNEQFF. The entire variable domain, with the rest obtained from reference TRBV25-1 and TRBJ2-1, is as follows: EADIYQTPRYLVIGTGKKITLECSQTMGHDKMYWYQQDPGMELHLIHYSYGVNSTEKGDLSSESTVSRIRTEHFPLTLESARPSHTSQYLCASSEFASGSSYNEQFFGPGTRLTVL.

The chain uses TRBV6-5 and TRBJ1-6; weak D call: TRBD1 (5 bases). With 6 bases removed from V and 4 bases from J, the gap between germline ends came to 13 bases. The CDR3 totals 15 residues. Germline loops: CDR1 MNHEY, CDR2 SVGAGI. CDR3 DNA: TGTGCCAGCAGGGAGGGGTCCCAGTATAATTCACCCCTCCACTTT. Translating gives CASREGSQYNSPLHF.

This chain uses TRBV12-3 or TRBV12-4 with TRBJ1-3; D call uncertain. There are 13 residues in the CDR3. V was trimmed by 6 bases and J by 2 bases, leaving 8 bases between them. This chain's CDR3 is CASRPPAGNTIYF. The CDR3 nucleotides read TGTGCCAGCAGACCCCCGGCTGGAAACACCATATATTTT.

This chain connects TRBV2 to TRBJ2-5; unclear D gene. The CDR3 contains 13 residues. Germline V gene data show CDR1 as SNHLY and CDR2 as FYNNEI. V was pared by 4 bases and J by 5 bases, with 11 bases between. CDR3 loop: CASSAGAFETQYF. CDR3 DNA sequence: TGTGCCAGCAGTGCAGGAGCCTTTGAGACCCAGTACTTC. Together with reference TRBV2 and TRBJ2-5, the CDR3 gives the full variable domain: EPEVTQTPSHQVTQMGQEVILRCVPISNHLYFYWYRQILGQKVEFLVSFYNNEISEKSEIFDDQFSVERPDGSNFTLKIRSTKLEDSAMYFCASSAGAFETQYFGPGTRLLVL.

The rearrangement uses TRBV9 and TRBJ1-3, with D possibly matching TRBD1 (5 bases). Looked up from germline, CDR1 is SGDLS and CDR2 is YYNGEE. The CDR3 spans 14 residues. The V gene lost 4 bases and the J gene lost 1 base, with 9 bases spanning the gap. The CDR3 loop is CASSSQVSGNTIYF. In DNA, the CDR3 is TGTGCCAGCAGCTCACAGGTTTCTGGAAACACCATATATTTT.

This rearrangement joins TRBV19 to TRBJ2-6; D gene uncertain. This CDR3 region has 13 residues. V lost 8 bases to trimming and J lost 0 bases, with 5 bases between them. CDR1 is LNHDA and CDR2 is SQIVND in the germline V gene (reference sequence). The CDR3 nucleotides read TGTGCCAGTCAGTTCTCTGGGGCCAACGTCCTGACTTTC. Protein: CASQFSGANVLTF. Filled out from reference TRBV19 and TRBJ2-6, the complete variable domain reads DGGITQSPKYLFRKEGQNVTLSCEQNLNHDAMYWYRQDPGQGLRLIYYSQIVNDFQKGDIAEGYSVSREKKESFPLTVTSAQKNPTAFYLCASQFSGANVLTFGAGSRLTVL.

The chain links TRBV4-1 to TRBJ1-2, with TRBD1 as a possible D gene (5 bases). Germline CDR1 and CDR2: MGHRA and YSYEKL. The CDR3 length is 16 residues. V lost 1 base and J lost 8, with 20 bases in between. CDR3 sequence reads: CASSQGSQGSIFGYTF. CDR3 in DNA: TGCGCCAGCAGCCAAGGGTCGCAGGGATCGATTTTCGGCTACACCTTC.

V and J are TRBV3-1 (or the pseudogene TRBV3-2) and TRBJ1-2; D gene ambiguous. The ends were cut back, 4 bases at V and 2 bases at J, with 11 bases in the middle. CDR3 length: 14 residues. The germline CDR1 and CDR2 sequences are LGHDT and YNNKEL (reference sequence). The CDR3 coding sequence is TGTGCCAGCAGCCTCCAATCGGGAAACTATGGCTACACCTTC. Its protein is CASSLQSGNYGYTF.

The genes are TRBV27 and TRBJ1-1; no definite D call. The CDR3 runs to 14 residues. The germline V and J ends were trimmed by 4 bases and 2 bases, with 11 bases remaining between them. Germline CDR1 and CDR2: MNHEY and SMNVEV (reference sequence). The DNA for the CDR3 is TGTGCCAGCAGTTACGGACCCCGAAACACTGAAGCTTTCTTT. Residues: CASSYGPRNTEAFF.

V is TRBV9 and J is TRBJ1-1; no clear D. CDR1 and CDR2 (germline): SGDLS, YYNGEE. The CDR3 extends over 15 amino acids. Trimming left V 0 bases short and J 2 bases short, with 11 bases between. As DNA, the CDR3 is TGTGCCAGCAGCGTAGAAGGCAGATACAACACTGAAGCTTTCTTT. This gives the protein CASSVEGRYNTEAFF.

The CDR3 spells CASRSAGTVEAFF. CDR3 bases: TGCGCCAGCAGATCCGCCGGGACAGTTGAAGCTTTCTTT. The V and J genes are TRBV5-1 and TRBJ1-1; TRBD1 aligns across 7 bases. The trim removed 5 bases at V and 7 bases at J, leaving 8 bases unmatched. Per germline, CDR1 SGHRS and CDR2 YFSETQ. CDR3 length: 13 residues.

V is TRBV5-6 and J is TRBJ2-7, with D uncertain. CDR1 and CDR2 from the germline V gene are SGHDT and YYEEEE. This CDR3 comprises 12 residues. The germline V and J ends were trimmed by 0 bases and 7 bases, with 8 bases remaining between them. CDR3 region: CASSLGRNEQYF. DNA for the CDR3: TGTGCCAGCAGCTTGGGGCGGAATGAGCAGTACTTC. The variable domain in full, completed from reference TRBV5-6 and TRBJ2-7, reads DAGVTQSPTHLIKTRGQQVTLRCSPKSGHDTVSWYQQALGQGPQFIFQYYEEEERQRGNFPDRFSGHQFPNYSSELNVNALLLGDSALYLCASSLGRNEQYFGPGTRLTVT.

This chain links TRBV2 with TRBJ2-3; D not certain. The CDR3 consists of 11 residues. The V gene lost 8 bases and the J gene lost 6 bases, with 9 bases spanning the gap. Germline V gene data show CDR1 as SNHLY and CDR2 as FYNNEI. CDR3 protein: CASLGLDTQYF. CDR3 DNA sequence: TGTGCCAGCCTGGGCCTCGATACGCAGTATTTT.

The chain combines TRBV5-1 with TRBJ2-3; D possibly uses TRBD1 or TRBD2 (5 bases each). The CDR3 loop spans 13 amino acids. The ends were cut back, 4 bases at V and 2 bases at J, with 8 bases in the middle. Germline CDR1 reads SGHRS; CDR2 reads YFSETQ. The CDR3 region has the DNA TGCGCCAGCAGCCAGGGACCCACAGATACGCAGTATTTT. It specifies CASSQGPTDTQYF.

V and J are TRBV7-9 and TRBJ1-1; tentatively, D is TRBD1 (6 bases). In germline, CDR1 is SEHNR, CDR2 FQNEAQ (reference sequence). Trimming cost V 5 bases and J 7 bases, with 14 bases left between them. The CDR3 runs to 13 residues. CDR3 DNA sequence: TGTGCCAGCAGCGAACAGGGTTGGGATGAAGCTTTCTTT. Protein product: CASSEQGWDEAFF.

The rearrangement joins TRBV7-2 to TRBJ1-2; tentatively, D is TRBD1 (5 bases). The CDR3 is 15 amino acids. Germline CDR1 is SGHTA and CDR2 is FQGNSA. The V end lost 6 bases, the J end lost 7 bases, and 21 bases lay between the germline ends. CDR3 residues: CASRGIGTRGGGYTF. CDR3 sequence (DNA): TGTGCCAGCAGGGGTATCGGCACCCGGGGGGGTGGCTACACCTTC.

This sequence joins TRBV5-1 and TRBJ2-1, with 7 positions matching TRBD1. Germline V gene sequence: CDR1 SGHRS, CDR2 YFSETQ. The CDR3 loop spans 16 amino acids. Trimming at V came to 4 bases and at J to 0 bases, leaving 7 bases not matched to a gene. The CDR3: CASSPTGQSSYNEQFF. CDR3 coding DNA: TGCGCCAGCAGCCCGACGGGACAGAGCTCCTACAATGAGCAGTTCTTC.